Listed here are 19 T cell receptor beta chains from one sample, sequenced in a study of T-cell reconstitution after alpha-beta-depleted transplantation in children. The authors prepared the TCRbeta library with unique molecular identifiers. Each CDR3 protein gets one entry after TCRdb re-called the PCR reads with MiXCR. Among 200,000 to 300,000 distinct CDR3 sequences listed, 12% were seen once. The sequencing used PBMCs from the stem cell graft donor, collected from the stem cell graft. The receptors come from a human donor who donated a stem cell graft to a child with acute lymphoblastic leukemia.

This clonotype was detected many times. V and J are TRBV29-1 and TRBJ2-3; no firm D call. The ends were cut back, 6 bases at V and 6 bases at J, with 13 bases in the middle. Per the germline V gene, CDR1 is SQVTM and CDR2 is ANQGSEA. The CDR3 covers 12 residues. In DNA, the CDR3 is TGCAGCGTAGATTTGAAGAGGGATACGCAGTATTTT. Translation: CSVDLKRDTQYF.

This chain links TRBV15 with TRBJ1-1; D is unclear. Deletions cut 0 bases from V and 6 bases from J, with 8 bases between. The CDR3 consists of 13 residues. Germline V gives CDR1 LNHNV, CDR2 YYDKDF (reference sequence). The CDR3 DNA follows: TGTGCCACCAGCAGAGATCAATTTGCTGAAGCTTTCTTT. It translates to CATSRDQFAEAFF.

In this sample, this clonotype turned up many times. The chain couples TRBV6-1 to TRBJ2-7, with D hard to call. V was shortened by 3 bases and J by 3 bases, with 12 bases between the two germline ends. The CDR3 consists of 14 residues. The germline V gene encodes CDR1 MNHNS and CDR2 SASEGT. The CDR3 here is CASSDGLFRYEQYF. The CDR3 nucleotides are TGTGCCAGCAGTGATGGGTTGTTTCGCTACGAGCAGTACTTC.

This clonotype was counted ten times or more. This CDR3 reads CSATREGYEQYF. In DNA, the CDR3 is TGCAGTGCTACGCGTGAGGGCTACGAGCAGTACTTC. V is TRBV20-1 and J is TRBJ2-7; weak D call: TRBD2 (5 bases). V was trimmed by 4 bases and J by 3 bases, leaving 10 bases between them. Looked up from germline, CDR1 is DFQATT and CDR2 is SNEGSKA (reference sequence). CDR3 size: 12 residues.

This clonotype was observed once. V is TRBV30 and J is TRBJ1-6, with D perhaps matching TRBD1 (5 bases). V lost 4 bases and J 6 bases, leaving 7 bases between the germline ends. Germline lookup yields CDR1 GTSNPN and CDR2 SVGIG (reference sequence). The CDR3 spans 12 residues. CDR3 protein: CAWTGPNSPLHF. CDR3 nucleotides: TGTGCCTGGACGGGACCTAATTCACCCCTCCACTTT.

There are many counts of this clonotype. The genes are TRBV9 and TRBJ2-1; D uncertain. The ends were cut back, 0 bases at V and 4 bases at J, with 8 bases in the middle. The CDR3 runs 14 residues. Per germline, CDR1 SGDLS and CDR2 YYNGEE. The CDR3 sequence: CASSVEQNYNEQFF. In DNA form, the CDR3 reads TGTGCCAGCAGCGTAGAACAGAATTACAATGAGCAGTTCTTC.

This clonotype was detected many times. V usage is TRBV5-5 and J usage is TRBJ2-3; D remains ambiguous. Germline V CDR1 and CDR2: SGHKS, YYEKEE (reference sequence). V lost 4 bases, J lost 5 bases, and 17 bases lay in between. This CDR3 contains 15 residues. Written as DNA, the CDR3 is TGTGCCAGCAGCCAAGAGCAAATGAGTGGAGATACGCAGTATTTT. Amino acids: CASSQEQMSGDTQYF.

This clonotype has ten or more counts. The DNA of the CDR3 is TGCGCCAGCAGCCTTCCAGGACAGGGGTCTTACGAGCAGTACTTC. Residues: CASSLPGQGSYEQYF. The genes are TRBV4-1 and TRBJ2-7; TRBD1 matches 9 bases. Unmatched junction bases numbered 8, after V lost 4 bases and J lost 4 bases. Germline assignment: CDR1 MGHRA and CDR2 YSYEKL. The CDR3 consists of 15 residues.

In this sample, this clonotype turned up many times. The chain employs TRBV19 and TRBJ2-3, with 12 bases matching TRBD2. V lost 0 bases to trimming and J lost 3 bases; unmatched junction nucleotides: 4. The length of the CDR3 is 17 residues. Germline CDR1 is LNHDA and CDR2 is SQIVND (reference sequence). The CDR3 nucleotides read TGTGCCAGTAGTATAGACCTACTAGCGGGAGGAACAGATACGCAGTATTTT. This encodes CASSIDLLAGGTDTQYF.

Ten or more counts support this clonotype. CDR3 DNA sequence: TGTGCCAGCAGCCAAACCGTATTCACAGATACGCAGTATTTT. Translating gives CASSQTVFTDTQYF. The V call is TRBV4-2, the J call TRBJ2-3; D unresolved. The V and J ends lost 2 bases and 2 bases respectively, with 8 bases between them. Germline-derived CDR1 and CDR2 are LGHNA and YNFKEQ. This CDR3 has 14 amino acids.

This clonotype occurred many times. The chain employs TRBV13 and TRBJ2-3; D unclear. Germline loops: CDR1 PRHDT, CDR2 FYEKMQ (reference sequence). Between the trimmed V and J ends, which lost 5 bases and 6 bases, there was a span of 9 bases. This CDR3 has 12 amino acids. The CDR3 nucleotides are TGTGCCAGCAGCACTGAACGTGATACGCAGTATTTT. Translated: CASSTERDTQYF.

At least ten counts were recorded for this clonotype. The rearrangement links TRBV4-1 to TRBJ2-3; D gene ambiguous. This CDR3 spans 15 amino acids. Trimming cost V 2 bases and J 0 bases, with 9 bases left between them. Per germline, CDR1 MGHRA and CDR2 YSYEKL. The CDR3 here is CASSQRATSTDTQYF. CDR3 sequence (DNA): TGCGCCAGCAGCCAACGGGCAACTAGCACAGATACGCAGTATTTT.

This clonotype was seen ten or more times. In DNA form, the CDR3 reads TGCAGCGTTGAAGGGTCAGGGGGCGTCTACGAGCAGTACTTC. Its protein is CSVEGSGGVYEQYF. The V gene is TRBV29-1, the J gene TRBJ2-7, with 8 bases that match TRBD1. This CDR3 spans 14 amino acids. V lost 1 base and J lost 3; bases outside the gene matches: 5. The germline V gene has CDR1 SQVTM and CDR2 ANQGSEA.

Ten or more counts support this clonotype. J is TRBJ1-1 and V is TRBV18; unclear D gene. This CDR3 comprises 18 residues. With 1 base removed from V and 1 base from J, the gap between germline ends came to 19 bases. Germline V gene lookup returns CDR1 KGHSH and CDR2 LQKENI. This CDR3 reads CASSPLSSWVAGNTEAFF. The CDR3 DNA reads TGTGCCAGCTCACCACTTTCTTCTTGGGTGGCGGGGAACACTGAAGCTTTCTTT.

This clonotype was recorded many times. The chain recombines TRBV12-3 or TRBV12-4 with TRBJ1-4; D uncertain. The CDR3 covers 13 residues. V gave up 6 bases and J gave up 4 bases, with 9 bases separating them. CDR3 sequence: CASSPIGNEKLFF. In DNA, the CDR3 is TGTGCCAGCAGCCCCATTGGTAATGAAAAACTGTTTTTT.

This clonotype was counted ten times or more. J is TRBJ1-1 and V is TRBV7-2; a weak D match, TRBD1 (5 bases). The CDR3 covers 14 residues. Germline lookup yields CDR1 SGHTA and CDR2 FQGNSA. The V and J ends lost 6 bases and 4 bases respectively, with 15 bases between them. CDR3 sequence (DNA): TGTGCCAGCAGATCTCAGGGAAGGGGCACTGAAGCTTTCTTT. It yields the protein CASRSQGRGTEAFF.

This clonotype was picked up one time. A read error may explain this, as a much larger clone is one base away. This rearrangement joins TRBV4-2 to TRBJ1-6; weak D call: TRBD1 (5 bases). CDR1 and CDR2 (germline): LGHNA, YNFKEQ. The CDR3 is made up of 15 amino acids. CDR3 DNA: TGTGCCAGCAACCAATACCAGATTGGGGGTTCACCCCTCCACTTT. The encoded protein is CASNQYQIGGSPLHF.

V and J are TRBV7-2 and TRBJ2-2, with a weak D call TRBD1 (6 bases). The germline V gene encodes CDR1 SGHTA and CDR2 FQGNSA. Between the trimmed V and J ends, which lost 0 bases and 7 bases, there was a span of 15 bases. The CDR3 has 16 amino acids. CDR3 in DNA: TGTGCCAGCAGCTTAGCGCTTGGGGGCGTTAACGGGGAGCTGTTTTTT. Its protein product is CASSLALGGVNGELFF.

The table lists this clonotype with many counts. This rearrangement joins TRBV12-3 or TRBV12-4 to TRBJ1-2; D might be TRBD1 (6 bases). CDR3 size: 14 residues. Trimming took 7 bases from V and 3 from J, leaving 15 bases between them. The CDR3 DNA follows: TGTGCCAGCACCCCTGGGGGCGCGGACTATGGCTACACCTTC. This gives the protein CASTPGGADYGYTF.